Described below is a single T cell receptor (beta chain) sequence and its context. Per the study methods: Reference gene primers were amplified, and this amplification served to estimate nucleated cell counts. Produced via immunoSEQ multiplex PCR; TCRdb's table is partial and in-frame only. V and J calls and clone size are as listed in that table; D and trimming were resolved from the DNA. The repertoire consists of 300,000 or so clones, with approximately 90% occurring once and the leading ten covering 6.9%. The CDR3 spans 15 residues. Deletions cut 3 bases from V and 0 bases from J, with 11 bases between. Germline V lookup: CDR1 LNHDA, CDR2 SQIVND (reference sequence). This specimen comes from a study of blood T cell repertoires in COVID-19. Overall study: Samples of COVID-19 (acute and convalescent) were obtained from the United States, Italy and Spain. In each case, the material was cDNA or gDNA derived from T cells, B-cell-depleted T cells, or PBMCs.

The chain employs TRBV19 and TRBJ2-5; a possible D gene is TRBD2 (6 bases). The material sequenced was peripheral blood. The receptor was isolated from a woman aged 25 to 39 who had recovered from COVID-19. CDR3 in amino acids: CASSMGGGYQETQYF. The CDR3 DNA reads TGTGCCAGTAGTATGGGAGGCGGGTACCAAGAGACCCAGTACTTC.